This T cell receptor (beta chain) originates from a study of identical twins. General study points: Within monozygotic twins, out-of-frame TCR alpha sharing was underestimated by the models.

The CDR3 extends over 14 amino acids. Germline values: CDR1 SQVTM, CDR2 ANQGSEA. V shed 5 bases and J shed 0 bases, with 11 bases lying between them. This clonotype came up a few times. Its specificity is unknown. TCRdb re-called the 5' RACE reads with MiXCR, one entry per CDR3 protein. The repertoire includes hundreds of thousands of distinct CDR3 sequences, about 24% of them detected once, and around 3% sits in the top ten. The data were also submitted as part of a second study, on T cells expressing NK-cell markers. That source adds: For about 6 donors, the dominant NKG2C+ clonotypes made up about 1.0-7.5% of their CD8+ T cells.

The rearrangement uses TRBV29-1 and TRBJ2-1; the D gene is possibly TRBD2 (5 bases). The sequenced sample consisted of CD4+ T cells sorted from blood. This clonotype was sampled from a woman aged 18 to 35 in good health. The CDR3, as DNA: TGCAGCGTTCCGTCGGGGATCTCCTACAATGAGCAGTTCTTC. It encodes CSVPSGISYNEQFF.